Listed below are T cell receptor beta chains from one sample, sequenced in a study of high-grade serous ovarian cancer treatment subgroups. The protocol was immunoSEQ multiplex PCR, while the TCRdb copy is restricted to in-frame clones and leaves out a portion. This table holds 35,000 to 45,000 clones, around 80% found once. The sample consisted of tumor tissue. All receptors come from a human donor with high-grade serous ovarian cancer. Each CDR3 is given with its conserved first and last residue. D genes are given only for firm matches. Clone size is not always given. Where it is, it says once, few, many or a class for expanded clones.

V: TRBV2; D: TRBD1; size: .; J: TRBJ1-1; CDR3: CASSGRQGVVGNTEAFF; DNA: TGTGCCAGCAGTGGAAGACAGGGGGTAGTGGGGAACACTGAAGCTTTCTTT
V: TRBV27; D: .; size: .; J: TRBJ1-5; CDR3: CASSPGSTQPQHF; DNA: TGTGCCAGCAGTCCCGGGAGCACGCAGCCCCAGCATTTT
V: TRBV6-6; D: .; size: .; J: TRBJ2-7; CDR3: CASSYKGNEQYF; DNA: TGTGCCAGCAGTTATAAAGGTAACGAGCAGTACTTC
V: TRBV7-2; D: .; size: .; J: TRBJ2-1; CDR3: CASSLGSGPVNEQFF; DNA: TGTGCCAGCAGCTTAGGGTCCGGTCCAGTCAATGAGCAGTTCTTC
V: TRBV5-1; D: .; size: .; J: TRBJ1-1; CDR3: CASSLVPQGLFTEAFF; DNA: TGCGCCAGCAGCTTGGTTCCCCAGGGTCTTTTCACTGAAGCTTTCTTT
V: TRBV6-5; D: .; size: .; J: TRBJ2-7; CDR3: CASKDFGYEQYF; DNA: TGTGCCAGCAAGGACTTCGGTTACGAGCAGTACTTC
V: TRBV5-5; D: TRBD2; size: medium-sized; J: TRBJ2-7; CDR3: CASSPGGGGYEQYF; DNA: TGTGCCAGCAGCCCAGGAGGCGGGGGCTACGAGCAGTACTTC
V: TRBV28; D: .; size: .; J: TRBJ1-2; CDR3: CASIPGGPNYGYTF; DNA: TGTGCCAGCATCCCTGGGGGGCCTAACTATGGCTACACCTTC
V: TRBV6-5; D: .; size: .; J: TRBJ2-7; CDR3: CASSYRHEQYF; DNA: TGTGCCAGCAGTTACAGACACGAGCAGTACTTC
V: TRBV18; D: TRBD1; size: .; J: TRBJ1-2; CDR3: CASSGTGGDYGYTF; DNA: TGTGCCAGCTCCGGGACAGGGGGCGACTATGGCTACACCTTC
V: TRBV2; D: .; size: .; J: TRBJ2-7; CDR3: CASSEYEQYF; DNA: TGTGCCAGCAGTGAGTACGAGCAGTACTTC
V: TRBV27; D: TRBD1; size: .; J: TRBJ2-7; CDR3: CASSQRQGNYEQYF; DNA: TGTGCCAGCAGTCAGAGACAGGGAAACTACGAGCAGTACTTC
V: TRBV6-1; D: .; size: .; J: TRBJ2-7; CDR3: CASSGVEGHEQYF; DNA: TGTGCCAGCAGTGGGGTTGAGGGGCACGAGCAGTACTTC
V: TRBV6-6; D: .; size: .; J: TRBJ1-1; CDR3: CASCAGKMNTEAFF; DNA: TGTGCCAGCTGCGCAGGGAAAATGAACACTGAAGCTTTCTTT
V: TRBV30; D: TRBD1; size: .; J: TRBJ1-4; CDR3: CAWSPGTGEREKLFF; DNA: TGTGCCTGGAGCCCTGGGACAGGGGAAAGAGAAAAACTGTTTTTT
V: TRBV5-4; D: TRBD2; size: .; J: TRBJ2-7; CDR3: CASSPIAGGLSYEQYF; DNA: TGTGCCAGCAGCCCGATAGCGGGAGGCCTCTCCTACGAGCAGTACTTC
V: TRBV5-6; D: .; size: once; J: TRBJ2-2; CDR3: CASSLGSWAGELFF; DNA: TGTGCCAGCAGCTTGGGGTCCTGGGCCGGGGAGCTGTTTTTT
V: TRBV5-5; D: .; size: .; J: TRBJ1-3; CDR3: CASSFEAGNTIYF; DNA: TGTGCCAGCAGCTTTGAGGCTGGAAACACCATATATTTT
V: TRBV5-4; D: TRBD1; size: .; J: TRBJ1-2; CDR3: CASSWDSDYGYTF; DNA: TGTGCCAGCAGCTGGGACAGTGACTATGGCTACACCTTC
V: TRBV5-1; D: .; size: .; J: TRBJ1-1; CDR3: CASSVLPHGSLNTEAFF; DNA: TGCGCCAGCAGTGTACTCCCGCACGGATCCCTGAACACTGAAGCTTTCTTT
V: TRBV27; D: .; size: .; J: TRBJ2-1; CDR3: CATSFTAAGPYNEQFF; DNA: TGTGCCACTTCCTTTACCGCGGCAGGACCCTACAATGAGCAGTTCTTC
V: TRBV19; D: TRBD1; size: .; J: TRBJ2-7; CDR3: CASSTHRDRRGYEQYF; DNA: TGTGCCAGTAGTACCCACCGGGACAGGAGAGGCTACGAGCAGTACTTC
V: TRBV7-2; D: .; size: .; J: TRBJ2-5; CDR3: CASKRAETQYF; DNA: TGTGCCAGCAAGCGGGCGGAGACCCAGTACTTC
V: TRBV5-4; D: .; size: .; J: TRBJ2-7; CDR3: CASSLDLGGSYEQYF; DNA: TGTGCCAGCAGCTTGGATTTGGGGGGCTCCTACGAGCAGTACTTC
V: TRBV7-3; D: TRBD1; size: .; J: TRBJ1-1; CDR3: CASSLTGANTEAFF; DNA: TGTGCCAGCAGCTTGACAGGGGCGAACACTGAAGCTTTCTTT
V: TRBV19; D: TRBD1; size: .; J: TRBJ2-7; CDR3: CATRDRVDEQYF; DNA: TGTGCCACCCGGGACAGGGTTGACGAGCAGTACTTC
V: TRBV10-3; D: TRBD1; size: .; J: TRBJ2-7; CDR3: CAISVFDRGEQYF; DNA: TGTGCCATCAGTGTTTTCGACAGGGGCGAGCAGTACTTC
V: TRBV11-2; D: TRBD1; size: .; J: TRBJ1-1; CDR3: CASSFQQGASTEAFF; DNA: TGTGCCAGCAGCTTCCAACAGGGGGCGAGCACTGAAGCTTTCTTT
V: TRBV25-1; D: .; size: few; J: TRBJ1-5; CDR3: CASSDTDRFSNQPQHF; DNA: TGTGCCAGCAGTGACACTGACAGGTTTAGCAATCAGCCCCAGCATTTT
V: TRBV6-5; D: .; size: .; J: TRBJ2-7; CDR3: CASSYSNHEQYF; DNA: TGTGCCAGCAGTTACTCGAACCACGAGCAGTACTTC
V: TRBV7-9; D: .; size: .; J: TRBJ1-4; CDR3: CASSHFGGATNEKLFF; DNA: TGTGCCAGCAGCCACTTTGGGGGGGCAACTAATGAAAAACTGTTTTTT
V: TRBV7-8; D: .; size: .; J: TRBJ2-7; CDR3: CASTPDLYEQYF; DNA: TGTGCCAGCACCCCGGACCTCTACGAGCAGTACTTC
V: TRBV7-2; D: .; size: .; J: TRBJ2-3; CDR3: CASSLIAPPTDTQYF; DNA: TGTGCCAGCAGCTTAATAGCGCCCCCGACAGATACGCAGTATTTT
V: TRBV28; D: .; size: .; J: TRBJ2-7; CDR3: CASSLGGAGRGTEQYF; DNA: TGTGCCAGCAGTTTAGGAGGCGCCGGCAGGGGCACAGAGCAGTACTTC
V: TRBV5-6; D: .; size: few; J: TRBJ2-2; CDR3: CASSYLVSGGELFF; DNA: TGTGCCAGCAGCTATCTGGTGTCGGGCGGGGAGCTGTTTTTT
V: TRBV14; D: TRBD2; size: .; J: TRBJ2-3; CDR3: CASSQMGLAGGHTQYF; DNA: TGTGCCAGCAGCCAGATGGGACTAGCGGGAGGGCATACGCAGTATTTT
V: TRBV7-8; D: .; size: few; J: TRBJ2-7; CDR3: CASSLRRLGGGGRSSYEQYF; DNA: TGTGCCAGCAGCCTCCGCCGACTGGGTGGGGGAGGAAGGAGCTCCTACGAGCAGTACTTC
V: TRBV18; D: TRBD2; size: .; J: TRBJ2-1; CDR3: CASSPGTSGRAYYNEQFF; DNA: TGTGCCAGCTCACCCGGGACTAGCGGGAGGGCTTACTACAATGAGCAGTTCTTC
V: TRBV5-6; D: .; size: .; J: TRBJ2-7; CDR3: CASSSPGQREQYF; DNA: TGTGCCAGCAGCTCCCCCGGACAGAGAGAGCAGTACTTC
V: TRBV20-1; D: .; size: few; J: TRBJ1-2; CDR3: CSASGQDGYTF; DNA: TGCAGTGCTAGTGGGCAGGATGGCTACACCTTC
V: TRBV2; D: TRBD1; size: .; J: TRBJ2-5; CDR3: CASKGDRQETQYF; DNA: TGTGCCAGCAAAGGGGACAGACAAGAGACCCAGTACTTC
V: TRBV19; D: .; size: .; J: TRBJ1-5; CDR3: CASSTQGVGNQPQHF; DNA: TGTGCCAGTAGTACCCAGGGTGTTGGCAATCAGCCCCAGCATTTT
V: TRBV28; D: .; size: once; J: TRBJ1-1; CDR3: CASSIYNFRAFF; DNA: TGTGCCAGCAGCATCTACAATTTTAGAGCTTTCTTT
V: TRBV27; D: .; size: .; J: TRBJ1-2; CDR3: CATQKRGGANYGYTF; DNA: TGTGCCACTCAAAAACGGGGAGGGGCTAACTATGGCTACACCTTC
V: TRBV19; D: .; size: .; J: TRBJ2-1; CDR3: CASSIGGHPDNEQFF; DNA: TGTGCCAGTAGTATTGGGGGACACCCTGACAATGAGCAGTTCTTC
V: TRBV27; D: .; size: .; J: TRBJ1-1; CDR3: CASMLGWSTEAFF; DNA: TGTGCCAGCATGCTCGGGTGGAGCACTGAAGCTTTCTTT
V: TRBV7-2; D: TRBD2; size: .; J: TRBJ2-2; CDR3: CASSPGRGAGGFGELFF; DNA: TGTGCCAGCAGCCCGGGACGCGGAGCGGGAGGGTTCGGGGAGCTGTTTTTT
V: TRBV27; D: TRBD2; size: .; J: TRBJ2-7; CDR3: CASSLNPGTSLYEQYF; DNA: TGTGCCAGCAGTTTAAACCCCGGGACTAGCTTATACGAGCAGTACTTC
V: TRBV11-3; D: .; size: .; J: TRBJ2-7; CDR3: CASSSQGYEQYF; DNA: TGTGCCAGCAGCTCTCAGGGCTACGAGCAGTACTTC
V: TRBV7-9; D: .; size: .; J: TRBJ2-7; CDR3: CASSLTGPQYF; DNA: TGTGCCAGCAGCCTCACCGGCCCGCAGTACTTC
V: TRBV6-5; D: .; size: .; J: TRBJ2-2; CDR3: CASSSLDHTGELFF; DNA: TGTGCCAGCAGTTCCCTCGACCATACCGGGGAGCTGTTTTTT
V: TRBV7-9; D: TRBD1; size: few; J: TRBJ2-5; CDR3: CASSSDRGETQYF; DNA: TGTGCCAGCAGCTCCGACAGGGGAGAGACCCAGTACTTC
V: TRBV5-1; D: .; size: .; J: TRBJ2-3; CDR3: CASSLEGGRAGGTDTQYF; DNA: TGCGCCAGCAGCTTGGAAGGGGGGAGGGCCGGTGGCACAGATACGCAGTATTTT